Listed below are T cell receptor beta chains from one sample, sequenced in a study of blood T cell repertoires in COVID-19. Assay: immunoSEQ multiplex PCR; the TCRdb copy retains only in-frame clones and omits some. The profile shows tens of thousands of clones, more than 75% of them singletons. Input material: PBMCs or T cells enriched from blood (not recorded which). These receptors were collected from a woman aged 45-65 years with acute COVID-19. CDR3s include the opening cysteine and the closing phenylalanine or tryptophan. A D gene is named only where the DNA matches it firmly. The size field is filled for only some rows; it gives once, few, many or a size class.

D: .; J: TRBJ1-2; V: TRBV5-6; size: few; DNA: TGTGCCAGCAGCCCTTTTAGATCATCCGACAGGAGGTATCAGGGCTACACCTTC; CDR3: CASSPFRSSDRRYQGYTF
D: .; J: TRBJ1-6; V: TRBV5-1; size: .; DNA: TGCGCCAGCAGCTTGAGTCGGGAGGAGCAGGAGTTTTCACCCCTCCACTTT; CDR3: CASSLSREEQEFSPLHF
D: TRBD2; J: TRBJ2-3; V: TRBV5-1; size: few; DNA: TGCGCCAGCAGCTCCTCTATAGCGGGGGGGGCCACAGATACGCAGTATTTT; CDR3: CASSSSIAGGATDTQYF
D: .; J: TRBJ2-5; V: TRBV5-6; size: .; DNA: TGTGCCAGCAGCGTCCAGGGGAGAGAGACCCAGTACTTC; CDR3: CASSVQGRETQYF
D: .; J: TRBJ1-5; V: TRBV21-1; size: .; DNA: TGTGCCAGCAGCCCCCAGAGGCGAGGTTCTCTGGCTTGTGGCAATCAGCCCCAGCATTTT; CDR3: CASSPQRRGSLACGNQPQHF
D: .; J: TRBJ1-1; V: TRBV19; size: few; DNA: TGTGCCAGTAGCTCCTCGGCGGGCGGGCGCACTGAAGCTTTCTTT; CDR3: CASSSSAGGRTEAFF
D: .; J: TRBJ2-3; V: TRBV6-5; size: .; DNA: TGTGCCAGCAGTTACTGGGGACAAACCACAGATACGCAGTATTTT; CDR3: CASSYWGQTTDTQYF
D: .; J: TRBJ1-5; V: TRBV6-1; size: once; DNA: TGTGCCAGCAGTGAAGCGGGACACCGCAATCAGCCCCAGCATTTT; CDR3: CASSEAGHRNQPQHF
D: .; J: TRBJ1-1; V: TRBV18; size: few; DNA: TGTGCCAGCTCACCGTCGGGAACTGAAGCTTTCTTT; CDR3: CASSPSGTEAFF
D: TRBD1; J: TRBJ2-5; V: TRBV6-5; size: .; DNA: TGTGCCAGCTGGGACAGGGTCGAGACCCAGTACTTC; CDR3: CASWDRVETQYF
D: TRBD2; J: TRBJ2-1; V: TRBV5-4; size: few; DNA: TGTGCCAGCAGCCTTAGCGGGGACCTGGGAGATGAGCAGTTCTTC; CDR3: CASSLSGDLGDEQFF
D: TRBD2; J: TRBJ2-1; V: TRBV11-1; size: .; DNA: TGTGCCAGCAGCTTAGATAGCGGGGTATACAATGAGCAGTTCTTC; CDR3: CASSLDSGVYNEQFF
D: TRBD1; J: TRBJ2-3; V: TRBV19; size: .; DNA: TGTGCCAGCTCAAGGACAGGGAGCACAGATACGCAGTATTTT; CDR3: CASSRTGSTDTQYF
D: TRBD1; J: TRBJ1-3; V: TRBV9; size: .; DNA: TGTGCCAGCAGCGTAACCGACAGGGGGCTTGGAAACACCATATATTTT; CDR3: CASSVTDRGLGNTIYF
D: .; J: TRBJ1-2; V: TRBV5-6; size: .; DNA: TGTGCCAGCAGCTTGGCCAGGGTTATCTATGGCTACACCTTC; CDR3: CASSLARVIYGYTF
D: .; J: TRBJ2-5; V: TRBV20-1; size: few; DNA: TGCAGTGCGAACGACTGGGTGACCCAGTACTTC; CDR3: CSANDWVTQYF
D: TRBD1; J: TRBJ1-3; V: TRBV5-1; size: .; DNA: TGCGCCAGCAGCCCGGCAGGGACAGTCTCTGGAAACACCATATATTTT; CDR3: CASSPAGTVSGNTIYF
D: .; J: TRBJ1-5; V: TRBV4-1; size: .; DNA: TGCGCCAGCAGCCAAGTTGGGCGATCTGGCAATCAGCCCCAGCATTTT; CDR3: CASSQVGRSGNQPQHF
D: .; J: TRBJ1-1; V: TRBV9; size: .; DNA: TGTGCCAGCAGCGTAACCTCCGTGGCCACTGAAGCTTTCTTT; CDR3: CASSVTSVATEAFF
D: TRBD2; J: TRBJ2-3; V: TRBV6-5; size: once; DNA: TGTGCCAGCAGGGGTGGGACTACAACAGATACGCAGTATTTT; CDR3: CASRGGTTTDTQYF